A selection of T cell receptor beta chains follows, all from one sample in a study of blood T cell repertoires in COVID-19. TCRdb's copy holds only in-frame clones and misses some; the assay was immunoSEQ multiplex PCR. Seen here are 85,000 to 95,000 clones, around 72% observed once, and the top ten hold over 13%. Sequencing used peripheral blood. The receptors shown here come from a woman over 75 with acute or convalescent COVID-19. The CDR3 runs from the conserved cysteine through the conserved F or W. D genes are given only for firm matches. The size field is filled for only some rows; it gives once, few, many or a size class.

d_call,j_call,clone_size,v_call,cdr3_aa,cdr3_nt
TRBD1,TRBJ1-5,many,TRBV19,CASSWGQGNNQPQHF,TGTGCCAGTAGTTGGGGACAGGGTAATAATCAGCCCCAGCATTTT
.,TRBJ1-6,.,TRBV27,CASSLRVYNSPLHF,TGTGCCAGCAGTTTAAGAGTTTATAATTCACCCCTCCACTTT
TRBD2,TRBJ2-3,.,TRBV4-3,CASSQLDGTSGTQYF,TGCGCCAGCAGCCAACTTGACGGGACTAGCGGAACGCAGTATTTT
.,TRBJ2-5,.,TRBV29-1,CSGSRGEETQYF,TGCAGCGGGTCCAGGGGAGAAGAGACCCAGTACTTC
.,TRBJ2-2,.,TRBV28,CASSSGDRTGELFF,TGTGCCAGCAGCTCAGGCGACCGCACCGGGGAGCTGTTTTTT
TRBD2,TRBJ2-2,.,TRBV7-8,CASSSSLPTSRAGELFF,TGTGCCAGCAGCTCCTCCCTACCGACTAGCAGGGCCGGGGAGCTGTTTTTT
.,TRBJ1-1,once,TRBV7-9,CASSSDNPEAFF,TGTGCCAGCAGCTCCGACAACCCTGAAGCTTTCTTT
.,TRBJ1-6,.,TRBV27,CASSLRGQTPLHF,TGTGCCAGCAGTTTACGAGGTCAGACACCCCTCCACTTT
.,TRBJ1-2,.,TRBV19,CASSMEPYGYTF,TGTGCCAGTAGTATGGAGCCCTATGGCTACACCTTC
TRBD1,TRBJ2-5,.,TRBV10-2,CALTRGFGETQYF,TGCGCCCTTACCAGGGGGTTTGGTGAGACCCAGTACTTC
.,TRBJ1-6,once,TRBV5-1,CASSLTVTDSPLHF,TGCGCCAGCAGCCTGACAGTCACCGATTCACCCCTCCACTTT
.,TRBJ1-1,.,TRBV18,CASSQIPAGEGTEAFF,TGTGCCAGCTCACAAATCCCGGCAGGGGAGGGAACTGAAGCTTTCTTT
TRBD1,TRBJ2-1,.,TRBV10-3,CAIQPSTGQGHNEQFF,TGTGCCATCCAGCCCTCTACGGGACAGGGCCACAATGAGCAGTTCTTC
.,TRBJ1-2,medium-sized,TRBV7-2,CASSLATTGTNYGYTF,TGTGCCAGCAGCTTAGCTACTACAGGGACTAACTATGGCTACACCTTC
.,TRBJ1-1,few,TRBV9,CASSGDSLNTEAFF,TGTGCCAGCAGCGGAGACAGTTTGAACACTGAAGCTTTCTTT
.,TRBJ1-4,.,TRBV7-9,CASSPVEGDEKLFF,TGTGCCAGCAGCCCCGTGGAGGGAGATGAAAAACTGTTTTTT
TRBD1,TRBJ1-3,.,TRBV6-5,CASSPDRGFGNTIYF,TGTGCCAGCAGTCCGGACAGGGGTTTTGGAAACACCATATATTTT
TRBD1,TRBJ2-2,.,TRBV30,CAWSSGGGTGELFF,TGTGCCTGGAGTTCAGGGGGCGGCACCGGGGAGCTGTTTTTT
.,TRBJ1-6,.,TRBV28,CASNINNSPLHF,TGTGCCAGCAATATTAATAATTCACCCCTCCACTTT
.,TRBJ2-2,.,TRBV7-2,CASSLVIQGEGELFF,TGTGCCAGCAGCTTAGTGATACAGGGAGAGGGGGAGCTGTTTTTT
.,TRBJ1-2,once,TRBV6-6,CASGSGRVGGYTF,TGTGCCAGCGGGTCCGGCAGGGTCGGTGGCTACACCTTC
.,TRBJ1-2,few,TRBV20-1,CRPTYFGYTF,TGCAGACCAACTTATTTTGGCTACACCTTC